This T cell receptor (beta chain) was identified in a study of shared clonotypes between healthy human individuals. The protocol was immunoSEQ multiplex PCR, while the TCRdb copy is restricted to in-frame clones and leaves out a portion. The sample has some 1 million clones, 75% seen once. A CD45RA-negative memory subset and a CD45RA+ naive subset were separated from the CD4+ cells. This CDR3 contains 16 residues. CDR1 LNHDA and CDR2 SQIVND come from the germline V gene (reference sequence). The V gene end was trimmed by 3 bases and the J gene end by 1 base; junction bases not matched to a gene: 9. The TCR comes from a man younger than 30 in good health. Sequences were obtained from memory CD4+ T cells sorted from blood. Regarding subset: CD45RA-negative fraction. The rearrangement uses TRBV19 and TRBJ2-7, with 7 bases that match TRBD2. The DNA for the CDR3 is TGTGCCAGTAGTATCGGGGCGGGGGAATATTCCTACGAGCAGTACTTC. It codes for CASSIGAGEYSYEQYF.